Given below is one T cell receptor beta chain in context. As yet, its antigen is unknown. The data derive from a study of long-term antiretroviral therapy in people with HIV. Germline V gene lookup returns CDR1 SGHRS and CDR2 YFSETQ. The CDR3 length is 15 residues. Trimming shortened V by 0 bases and J by 0 bases, and 9 bases separated the two germline ends. Version v3.0 of the immunoSEQ assay was performed at survey level. Sequenced by immunoSEQ multiplex PCR; TCRdb stores in-frame clones only, minus some. The sample consists of about 27,000 clones, 60% to 85% of them appearing once. Whole-study findings and limits: Following ART, diversity rose but still fell short of transplant donor controls.

The samples, holding roughly 0.95-11 million cryopreserved PBMC, were thawed before DNA extraction was carried out. The chain recombines TRBV5-1 with TRBJ1-1; D call uncertain. The TCR comes from a man aged 25-45 years with HIV. Source: unsorted PBMCs, taken 2.1 years after starting antiretroviral therapy. CDR3 sequence: CASSLGRIMNTEAFF. The CDR3 DNA reads as TGCGCCAGCAGCTTGGGACGGATTATGAACACTGAAGCTTTCTTT.